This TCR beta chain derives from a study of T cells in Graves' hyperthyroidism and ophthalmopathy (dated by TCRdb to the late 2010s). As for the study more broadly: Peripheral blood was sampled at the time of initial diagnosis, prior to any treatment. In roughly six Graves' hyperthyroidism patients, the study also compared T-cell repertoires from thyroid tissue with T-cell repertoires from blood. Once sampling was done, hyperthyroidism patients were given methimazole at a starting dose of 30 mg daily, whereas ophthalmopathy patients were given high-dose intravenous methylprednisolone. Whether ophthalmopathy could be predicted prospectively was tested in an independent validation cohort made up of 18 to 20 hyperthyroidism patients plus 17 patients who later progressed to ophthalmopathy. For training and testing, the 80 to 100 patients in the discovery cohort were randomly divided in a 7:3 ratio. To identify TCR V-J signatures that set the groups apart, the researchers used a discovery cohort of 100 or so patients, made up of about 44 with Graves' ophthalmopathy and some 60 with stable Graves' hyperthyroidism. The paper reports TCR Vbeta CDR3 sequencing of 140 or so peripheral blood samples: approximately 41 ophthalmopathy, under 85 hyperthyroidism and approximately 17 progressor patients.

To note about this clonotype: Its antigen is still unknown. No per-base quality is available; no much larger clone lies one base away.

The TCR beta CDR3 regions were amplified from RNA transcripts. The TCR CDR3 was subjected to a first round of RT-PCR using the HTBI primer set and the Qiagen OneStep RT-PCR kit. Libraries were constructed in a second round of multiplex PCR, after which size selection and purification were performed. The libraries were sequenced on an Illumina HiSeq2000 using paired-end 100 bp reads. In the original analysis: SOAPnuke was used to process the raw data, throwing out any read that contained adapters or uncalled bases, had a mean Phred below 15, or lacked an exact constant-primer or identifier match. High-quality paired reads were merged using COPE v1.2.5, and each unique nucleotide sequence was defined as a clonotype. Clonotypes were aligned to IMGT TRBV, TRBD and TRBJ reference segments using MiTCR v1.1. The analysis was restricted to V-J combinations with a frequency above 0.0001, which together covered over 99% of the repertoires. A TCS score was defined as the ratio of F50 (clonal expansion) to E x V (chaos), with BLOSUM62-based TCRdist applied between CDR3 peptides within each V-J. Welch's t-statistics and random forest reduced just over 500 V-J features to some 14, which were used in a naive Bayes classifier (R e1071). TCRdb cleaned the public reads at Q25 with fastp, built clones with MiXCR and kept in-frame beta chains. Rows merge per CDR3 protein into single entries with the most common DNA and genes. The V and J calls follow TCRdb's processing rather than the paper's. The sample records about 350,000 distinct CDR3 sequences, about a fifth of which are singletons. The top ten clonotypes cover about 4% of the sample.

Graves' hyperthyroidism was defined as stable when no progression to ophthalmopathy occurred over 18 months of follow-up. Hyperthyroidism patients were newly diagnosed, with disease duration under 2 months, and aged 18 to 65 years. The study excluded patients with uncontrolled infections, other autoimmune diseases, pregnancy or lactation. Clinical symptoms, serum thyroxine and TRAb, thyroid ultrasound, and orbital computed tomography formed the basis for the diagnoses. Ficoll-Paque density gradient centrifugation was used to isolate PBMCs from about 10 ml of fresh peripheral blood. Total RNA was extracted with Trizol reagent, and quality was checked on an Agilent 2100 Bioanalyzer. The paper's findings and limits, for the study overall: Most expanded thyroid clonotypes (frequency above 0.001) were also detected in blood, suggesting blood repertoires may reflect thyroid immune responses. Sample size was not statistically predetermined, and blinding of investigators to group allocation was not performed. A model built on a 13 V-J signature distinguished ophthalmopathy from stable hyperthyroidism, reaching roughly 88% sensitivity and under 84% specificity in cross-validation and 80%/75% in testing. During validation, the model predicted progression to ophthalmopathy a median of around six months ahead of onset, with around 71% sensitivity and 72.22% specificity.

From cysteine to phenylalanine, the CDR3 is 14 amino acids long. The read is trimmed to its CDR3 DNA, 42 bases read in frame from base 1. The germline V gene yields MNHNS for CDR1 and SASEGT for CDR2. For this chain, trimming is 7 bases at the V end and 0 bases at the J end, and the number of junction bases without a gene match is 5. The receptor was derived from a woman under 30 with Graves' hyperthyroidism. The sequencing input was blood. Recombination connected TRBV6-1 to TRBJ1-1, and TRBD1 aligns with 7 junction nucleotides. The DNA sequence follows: TGTGCCAGCATTGCGACAGGGATGAACACTGAAGCTTTCTTT. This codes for CASIATGMNTEAFF.